This TCR beta chain was found in a study of technical replicates of blood from several donors. TCRdb's table, derived via immunoSEQ multiplex PCR, lists solely in-frame clones and lacks some. This sample has about 84,000 clones, with about 92% found just once. Sequencing was done on a sample of T cells isolated from PBMCs. The clonotype comes from a human donor in good health.

CDR3 sequence reads: CASSFRASGINEQFF. The CDR3 nucleotides read TGTGCCAGCAGTTTTAGAGCTAGCGGGATCAATGAGCAGTTCTTC. The gene calls are TRBV7-9 and TRBJ2-1, with 9 bases identical to TRBD2. The CDR3 consists of 15 residues. Germline values: CDR1 SEHNR, CDR2 FQNEAQ (reference sequence). V was pared by 6 bases and J by 6 bases, with 9 bases of the junction left unmatched.